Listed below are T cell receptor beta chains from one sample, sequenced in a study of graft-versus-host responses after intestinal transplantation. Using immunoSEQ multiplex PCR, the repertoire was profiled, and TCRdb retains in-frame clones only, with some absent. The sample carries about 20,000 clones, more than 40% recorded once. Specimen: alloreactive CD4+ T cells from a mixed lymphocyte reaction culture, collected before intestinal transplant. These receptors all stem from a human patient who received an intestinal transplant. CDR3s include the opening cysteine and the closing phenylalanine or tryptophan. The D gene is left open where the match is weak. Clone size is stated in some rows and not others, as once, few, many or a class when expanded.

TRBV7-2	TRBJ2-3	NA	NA	TGTGCCAGCAGCCCCCGGGGGGCCGACACAGATACGCAGTATTTT	CASSPRGADTDTQYF
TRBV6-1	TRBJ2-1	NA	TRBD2	TGTGCCAGCACTCACGGGGGGGGTCCATACAATGAGCAGTTCTTC	CASTHGGGPYNEQFF
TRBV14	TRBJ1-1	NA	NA	TGTGCCAGCAGCCAAGATGTTAGAGGCCGTGAAGCTTTCTTT	CASSQDVRGREAFF
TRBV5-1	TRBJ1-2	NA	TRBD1	TGCGCCAGCAGCTTGACGGGACAGGGCAATGGCTACACCTTC	CASSLTGQGNGYTF
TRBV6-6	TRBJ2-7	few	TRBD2	TGTGCCAGCAGTTACGGGGGGACTATGGGCGAGCAGTACTTC	CASSYGGTMGEQYF
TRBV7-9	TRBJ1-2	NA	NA	TGTGCCAGCAGCTCAATACAGGGTGGCTACACCTTC	CASSSIQGGYTF
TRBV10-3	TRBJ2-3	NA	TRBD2	TGTGCCATCAAACCGGGACTAGCGGGGGGGCCTGCAGATACGCAGTATTTT	CAIKPGLAGGPADTQYF
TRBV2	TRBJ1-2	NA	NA	TGTGCCAGCAGAGCGGACGGAGTCTATGGCTACACCTTC	CASRADGVYGYTF
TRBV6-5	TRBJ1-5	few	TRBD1	TGTGCCAGCAGCAAAGACAGGGGAGAACAGCCCCAGCATTTT	CASSKDRGEQPQHF
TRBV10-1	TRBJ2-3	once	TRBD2	TGCGCCAGCAGTGCTAGCGGGGGGGCAGATACGCAGTATTTT	CASSASGGADTQYF
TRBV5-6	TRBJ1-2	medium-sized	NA	TGTGCCAGCAGACGGGGGACCCTACCTGCTGGCTATGGCTACACCTTC	CASRRGTLPAGYGYTF
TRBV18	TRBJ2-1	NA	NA	TGTGCCAGCTCAGTTCTAGGTGAGCAGTTCTTC	CASSVLGEQFF
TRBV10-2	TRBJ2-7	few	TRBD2	TGCGCCAGCAGGCGACTAGCGGGGACCTACGAGCAGTACTTC	CASRRLAGTYEQYF
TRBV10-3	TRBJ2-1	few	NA	TGTGCCATCAGTGAGTCAGGGGTGGGGCTTGATGTCCGAATGCAGTTCTTC	CAISESGVGLDVRMQFF
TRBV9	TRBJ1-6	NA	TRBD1	TGTGCCAGCAGCGTAGGACAGGGGTATAATTCACCCCTCCACTTT	CASSVGQGYNSPLHF
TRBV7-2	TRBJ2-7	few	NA	TGTGCCAGCACCAAGGGGAACGAGCAGTACTTC	CASTKGNEQYF
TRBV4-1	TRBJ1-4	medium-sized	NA	TGCGCCAGCGGGCCACTCGATAATGAAAAACTGTTTTTT	CASGPLDNEKLFF
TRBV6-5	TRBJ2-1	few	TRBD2	TGTGCCAGCAGTTACTCGCTAGCGGGGGGGCAGGGTGAGCAGTTCTTC	CASSYSLAGGQGEQFF
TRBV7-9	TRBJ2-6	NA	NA	TGTGCCAGCAGCCGCGGGGCAGGGGGTTGGGCTGGGGCCAACGTCCTGACTTTC	CASSRGAGGWAGANVLTF
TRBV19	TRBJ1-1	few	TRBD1	TGTGCCAGTACCCATACCGGGACAGTCACCCTTTACCAAGCTTTCTTT	CASTHTGTVTLYQAFF
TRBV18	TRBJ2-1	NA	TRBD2	TGTGCCAGCTCACCAAGTAGCGGGGGGGACAATGAGCAGTTCTTC	CASSPSSGGDNEQFF
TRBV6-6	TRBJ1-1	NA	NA	TGTGCCAGCGGCCCCGCTTTTGGGCGAGCTTTCTTT	CASGPAFGRAFF
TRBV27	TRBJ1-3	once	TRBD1	TGTGCCAGCAGCAGAGTCGGGACAGTTGGAGGAAACACCATATATTTT	CASSRVGTVGGNTIYF